The present T cell receptor (beta chain) was sequenced within a study of tumor and adjacent non-tumor tissue in lung cancer. The CDR3 is 16 amino acids. Germline CDR1 reads DFQATT; CDR2 reads SNEGSKA (reference sequence). Findings and caveats of the study: Tumor tissue had significantly higher TCR diversity than normal lung.

As for this clonotype: Antigen specificity is unknown. The conserved phenylalanine or tryptophan is not found at the CDR3 terminus, so this likely reflects a read error.

RNA was extracted from bulk tissue without any cell sorting. A modified ARM-PCR protocol with three rounds of nested PCR amplified TCRbeta. MiXCR, run by TCRdb on the multiplex PCR reads, gives a single entry per CDR3 protein. The profile covers fewer than 150,000 distinct CDR3 sequences, with around 67% appearing a single time and about 20% taken by the ten largest. Source material: lung tumor tissue. J is TRBJ2-7 and V is TRBV20-1, with TRBD2 matching 15 bases. The origin of this receptor is a man aged 55 to 69 with small cell lung cancer. CDR3 nucleotide sequence: TGCAGTGCCCAACCCGGGACTAGCGGGAGGAGGTACGTGCAGTACCTC. Its translation is CSAQPGTSGRRYVQYL.